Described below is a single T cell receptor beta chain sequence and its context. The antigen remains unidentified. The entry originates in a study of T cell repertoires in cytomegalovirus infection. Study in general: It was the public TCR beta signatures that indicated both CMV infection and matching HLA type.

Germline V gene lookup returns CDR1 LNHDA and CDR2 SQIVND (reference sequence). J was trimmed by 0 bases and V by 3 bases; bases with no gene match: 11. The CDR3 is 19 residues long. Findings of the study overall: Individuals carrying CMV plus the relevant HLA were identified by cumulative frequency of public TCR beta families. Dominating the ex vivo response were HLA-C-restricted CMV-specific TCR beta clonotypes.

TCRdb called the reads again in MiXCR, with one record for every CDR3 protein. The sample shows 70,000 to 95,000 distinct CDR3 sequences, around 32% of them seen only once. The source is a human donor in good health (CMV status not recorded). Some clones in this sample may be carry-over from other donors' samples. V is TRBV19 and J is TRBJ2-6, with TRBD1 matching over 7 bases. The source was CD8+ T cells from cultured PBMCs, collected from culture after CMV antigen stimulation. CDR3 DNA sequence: TGTGCCAGTAGTATCCGACCCGGGACAGTGATCTCTGGGGCCAACGTCCTGACTTTC. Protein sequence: CASSIRPGTVISGANVLTF.